This passage covers 16 T cell receptor beta chains from one sample sequenced in a study of cytomegalovirus exposure and HLA in healthy donors. In the PCR, 60 Vbeta and 13 Jbeta primers were used. Profiling relied on immunoSEQ multiplex PCR, and the TCRdb table lists in-frame clones only, not all of them. The sample lists approximately 210,000 clones, over 70% seen once, with 1% to 1.5% in the top ten. Sequenced sample: PBMCs. The receptors shown here come from a man aged 25 to 40 in good health and CMV-seronegative.

In DNA form, the CDR3 reads TGTGCCACCAGCCAACTGATAACAGGGAACGAGCAGTACTTC. Translation gives CATSQLITGNEQYF. J is TRBJ2-7 and V is TRBV15, with D perhaps TRBD1 (6 bases). The CDR3 has 14 amino acids. CDR1 is LNHNV, CDR2 YYDKDF, per germline (reference sequence). Deletions cut 5 bases from V and 5 bases from J, with 16 bases between.

The CDR3 sequence is CASSSLSVRAGNTIYF. The CDR3 DNA follows: TGTGCCAGCAGTTCCCTAAGTGTGAGGGCTGGAAACACCATATATTTT. This rearrangement joins TRBV6-5 to TRBJ1-3; D unresolved. Per germline, CDR1 MNHEY and CDR2 SVGAGI. This CDR3 has 16 amino acids. The ends were cut back, 4 bases at V and 2 bases at J, with 15 bases in the middle.

The V and J genes are TRBV5-4 and TRBJ2-7, with TRBD2 as a possible D gene (6 bases). This CDR3 region has 13 residues. V was cut by 5 bases and J by 6 bases, with 15 bases left in between. CDR1 is SGHNT and CDR2 is YYREEE in the germline V gene (reference sequence). The DNA of the CDR3 is TGTGCCAGCAGGATGGGCGGGGTTGGCGAGCAGTACTTC. Translation gives CASRMGGVGEQYF.

The chain uses TRBV7-9 and TRBJ1-3, with TRBD1 as a possible D gene (5 bases). V was trimmed by 7 bases and J by 5 bases, leaving 18 bases between them. The CDR3 runs to 15 residues. Germline CDR1 SEHNR, CDR2 FQNEAQ (reference sequence). Here the CDR3 reads CASIREGVLRNTIYF. The CDR3 bases are TGTGCCAGCATCCGCGAAGGGGTCTTGAGAAACACCATATATTTT.

This clone turned up a few times. The chain links TRBV6-5 to TRBJ2-4; the D gene is possibly TRBD2 (6 bases). The germline V and J ends were trimmed by 7 bases and 3 bases, with 16 bases remaining between them. The length of the CDR3 is 15 residues. CDR1 is MNHEY, CDR2 SVGAGI, per germline. CDR3 in amino acids: CASTGTGASKNIQYF. The CDR3 nucleotides are TGTGCCAGCACCGGGACTGGAGCTAGCAAAAACATTCAGTACTTC.

The V and J genes are TRBV11-2 and TRBJ1-1; D ambiguous. Germline CDR1 SGHAT, CDR2 FQNNGV. The CDR3 is 13 amino acids. Trimming took off 3 bases at V and 1 base at J, with 6 bases between the two ends. The CDR3 loop is CASSLSQNTEAFF. CDR3 bases: TGTGCCAGCAGCTTGAGCCAGAACACTGAAGCTTTCTTT.

The CDR3: CASSPRGAGYGYTF. The DNA of the CDR3 is TGCGCCAGCAGCCCGCGGGGGGCCGGCTATGGCTACACCTTC. The chain has TRBV5-1 and TRBJ1-2; weak D call: TRBD1 (6 bases). This CDR3 contains 14 residues. Germline V gene sequence: CDR1 SGHRS, CDR2 YFSETQ. The V and J ends lost 4 bases and 4 bases respectively, with 14 bases between them.

The V gene is TRBV7-2, the J gene TRBJ1-5; D ambiguous. The germline V gene encodes CDR1 SGHTA and CDR2 FQGNSA. V was pared by 5 bases and J by 2 bases, with 10 bases between. The CDR3 extends over 14 amino acids. CDR3 in DNA: TGTGCCAGCAGCCCAAATTTAGGCAATCAGCCCCAGCATTTT. This encodes CASSPNLGNQPQHF.

A few counts support this clone. V usage is TRBV4-2 and J usage is TRBJ2-5; 10 bases fit TRBD1. The CDR3 contains 15 residues. Germline CDR1 and CDR2: LGHNA and YNFKEQ. V was clipped by 3 bases and J by 5 bases; unmatched bases: 6. The chain's CDR3 is CASSQGGQGVETQYF. DNA of the CDR3: TGTGCCAGCAGCCAGGGTGGACAGGGGGTCGAGACCCAGTACTTC.

The J gene is TRBJ2-2, the V gene TRBV7-2; 15 bases line up with TRBD2. Germline CDR1 reads SGHTA; CDR2 reads FQGNSA. The CDR3 extends over 17 amino acids. V lost 3 bases and J lost 5; bases outside the gene matches: 4. This chain's CDR3 is CASSLPGLAGGTGELFF. CDR3 bases: TGTGCCAGCAGCTTGCCGGGACTAGCGGGAGGTACCGGGGAGCTGTTTTTT.

This sequence joins TRBV4-3 and TRBJ2-7, with D possibly matching TRBD1 (7 bases). Germline V CDR1 and CDR2: LGHNA, YSLEER. This CDR3 has 16 amino acids. V was cut by 0 bases and J by 1 base, with 13 bases left in between. This CDR3 is CASSQEGGTVSYEQYF. CDR3 nucleotide sequence: TGCGCCAGCAGCCAAGAAGGGGGGACAGTGTCCTACGAGCAGTACTTC.

This clone has a single count. The chain employs TRBV15 and TRBJ1-3; D gene unclear. Trimming removed 0 bases from V and 0 bases from J, with 6 bases in between. The CDR3 consists of 15 residues. CDR1 LNHNV and CDR2 YYDKDF come from the germline V gene (reference sequence). The CDR3 coding sequence is TGTGCCACCAGCAGAGACTCCCTCTCTGGAAACACCATATATTTT. It encodes CATSRDSLSGNTIYF.

This chain joins TRBV4-1 and TRBJ1-4, with TRBD1 identical over 8 bases. Trimming at V came to 2 bases and at J to 4 bases, leaving 3 bases not matched to a gene. CDR3 length: 15 residues. CDR1 is MGHRA and CDR2 is YSYEKL in the germline V gene. The CDR3 spells CASSQHGTGNEKLFF. CDR3 in DNA: TGCGCCAGCAGCCAACACGGGACAGGTAATGAAAAACTGTTTTTT.

This rearrangement joins TRBV15 to TRBJ1-5, with D maybe TRBD1 (6 bases). Germline CDR1 LNHNV, CDR2 YYDKDF (reference sequence). V gave up 0 bases and J gave up 7 bases, with 13 bases separating them. The CDR3 totals 15 residues. In DNA form, the CDR3 reads TGTGCCACCAGCAGAGATCAGGGGCTGGGACAGCCCCAGCATTTT. Translation gives CATSRDQGLGQPQHF. Combining the CDR3 with reference TRBV15 and TRBJ1-5 gives the whole variable domain DAMVIQNPRYQVTQFGKPVTLSCSQTLNHNVMYWYQQKSSQAPKLLFHYYDKDFNNEADTPDNFQSRRPNTSFCFLDIRSPGLGDTAMYLCATSRDQGLGQPQHFGDGTRLSIL.

The V call is TRBV5-8, the J call TRBJ2-5; TRBD1 matches 7 bases. The J call may be mistaken, given a closer DNA end match to TRBJ2-7. CDR1 is SGHTS and CDR2 is YDEGEE in the germline V gene. The CDR3 contains 14 residues. The CDR3 DNA reads TGTGCCAGCAGCTTGGGACAGGGTTATGGCGAGCAGTACTTC. Translated: CASSLGQGYGEQYF.

CDR3 DNA sequence: TGTGCCAGCAGCCCGTCCTACGAGCAGTACTTC. It translates to CASSPSYEQYF. The V gene is TRBV2, the J gene TRBJ2-5; D is uncertain. The last part of the DNA fits TRBJ2-7 better; the J call may be wrong. The CDR3 has 11 amino acids. The germline gives CDR1 SNHLY, CDR2 FYNNEI.